The source of this TCR beta chain is a study of T-cell reconstitution after alpha-beta-depleted transplantation in children. The table lists this clonotype with a few counts. Unique molecular identifiers tagged the TCRbeta library. MiXCR was run by TCRdb on the PCR reads, yielding one entry per CDR3 protein. The data show around 380,000 distinct CDR3 sequences, roughly a tenth seen once. CDR1 SQVTM and CDR2 ANQGSEA come from the germline V gene. J lost 0 bases, V lost 5 bases, and 3 bases had no gene match. This CDR3 contains 15 residues. This chain connects TRBV29-1 to TRBJ2-6; TRBD1 aligns across 8 bases. This receptor was taken from a human donor who donated a stem cell graft to a child with acute myeloid leukemia. This sample comprised PBMCs from the stem cell graft donor, obtained from the stem cell graft. CDR3 protein: CSVPTGGSGANVLTF. CDR3 nucleotide sequence: TGCAGCGTTCCTACAGGGGGCTCTGGGGCCAACGTCCTGACTTTC.